This T cell receptor (beta chain) was identified in a study of T-cell reconstitution after alpha-beta-depleted transplantation in children. Study-level results: When one year had passed after transplant, most T-cell counts and diversity came from newly produced T cells. Some patients owed their high day-60 TCRbeta diversity to surviving recipient T cells and thymic progenitors. Reportedly, alpha-beta T cells present about two months post-transplant originated from several hundred expanded clones of graft origin.

Regarding this clonotype: The antigen remains undetermined.

The authors prepared the TCRbeta library with unique molecular identifiers. TCRdb reprocessed the PCR reads with MiXCR, giving one entry per CDR3 protein. The sample carries about 200,000 distinct CDR3 sequences, approximately 15% recorded once. V was trimmed by 4 bases and J by 4 bases, leaving 17 bases between them. CDR3 length: 15 amino acids. Germline values: CDR1 SGHRS, CDR2 YFSETQ. This clonotype was obtained from a male patient aged 2 to 9 who had a stem cell transplant for acute lymphoblastic leukemia, so the T cells may come from the graft donor. The chain uses TRBV5-1 and TRBJ1-2, with a possible D match to TRBD1 (6 bases). The input for sequencing was PBMCs, mostly from graft donor cells, taken 360 days after TCRalphabeta/CD19-depleted stem cell transplant. This CDR3 reads CASSAGQILFYGYTF. The CDR3 DNA reads as TGCGCCAGCAGCGCCGGACAGATCCTGTTCTATGGCTACACCTTC.